A single sample gave rise to the 21 T cell receptor beta chains below, sequenced in a study of cytomegalovirus exposure and HLA in healthy donors. PCR employed 60 Vbeta and 13 Jbeta primers. Here immunoSEQ multiplex PCR was the method, and the copy in TCRdb shows in-frame clones only, minus some. The table shows 75,000 to 100,000 clones, with about two thirds occurring only once. What was sequenced was PBMCs. These receptors were taken from a man between 60 and 75 years old in good health and CMV-seronegative.

The chain uses TRBV19 and TRBJ2-3, with 7 bases fitting TRBD2. V was pared by 6 bases and J by 0 bases, with 9 bases of the junction left unmatched. From germline, CDR1 is LNHDA and CDR2 SQIVND (reference sequence). This CDR3 is built from 16 residues. The CDR3 loop is CASSDASGPSTDTQYF. The CDR3 DNA reads as TGTGCCAGTAGCGACGCTAGCGGCCCTAGCACAGATACGCAGTATTTT.

The chain employs TRBV30 and TRBJ2-5; no clear D gene. CDR1 is GTSNPN and CDR2 is SVGIG in the germline V gene (reference sequence). Trimming pared 2 bases from V and 3 bases from J, leaving 4 bases between. This CDR3 region has 11 residues. The CDR3 DNA is TGTGCCTGGAGTCCAAAAGAGACCCAGTACTTC. It yields the protein CAWSPKETQYF.

The V call is TRBV5-1, the J call TRBJ1-1; TRBD1 agrees at 9 bases. In germline, CDR1 is SGHRS, CDR2 YFSETQ. J gave up 3 bases and V 4 bases, and 13 bases lay outside the gene matches. This CDR3 spans 17 amino acids. The chain's CDR3 is CASSPGQGEGLDTEAFF. CDR3 sequence (DNA): TGCGCCAGCAGCCCGGGACAGGGTGAGGGATTGGACACTGAAGCTTTCTTT.

This clone has more than one count but fewer than ten. This chain links TRBV4-3 with TRBJ1-3; D might be TRBD1 (6 bases). With 2 bases removed from V and 6 bases from J, the gap between germline ends came to 14 bases. Germline lookup yields CDR1 LGHNA and CDR2 YSLEER. CDR3 length: 15 amino acids. The DNA for the CDR3 is TGCGCCAGCAGCCAATCACTCCGGACAGTAAACACCATATATTTT. Translating it yields CASSQSLRTVNTIYF.

This rearrangement joins TRBV7-2 to TRBJ2-3; D may be TRBD2 (6 bases). V lost 4 bases to trimming and J lost 1 base, with 12 bases between them. This CDR3 region has 15 residues. Germline values: CDR1 SGHTA, CDR2 FQGNSA. CDR3 nucleotide sequence: TGTGCCAGCAGCTCAAAGGCGGGGCGCACAGATACGCAGTATTTT. Amino acid sequence: CASSSKAGRTDTQYF.

The chain is built from TRBV5-4 and TRBJ2-5, with 9 bases aligning to TRBD1. CDR1 is SGHNT and CDR2 is YYREEE in the germline V gene (reference sequence). This CDR3 region has 15 residues. Trimming cost V 3 bases and J 4 bases; bases outside gene matches: 7. The CDR3 DNA is TGTGCCAGCAGCTCCTCGACAGGGGGAGGAGAGACCCAGTACTTC. Its protein product is CASSSSTGGGETQYF.

This chain joins TRBV6-1 and TRBJ1-5; possibly TRBD1 for D (5 bases). V was trimmed by 0 bases and J by 4 bases, leaving 16 bases between them. From germline, CDR1 is MNHNS and CDR2 SASEGT. The length of the CDR3 is 17 residues. CDR3 region: CASSEAREGSWNQPQHF. CDR3 bases: TGTGCCAGCAGTGAAGCGAGGGAGGGGAGTTGGAATCAGCCCCAGCATTTT.

The chain joins TRBV5-4 to TRBJ2-1; TRBD2 is a possible D gene (7 bases). CDR1 and CDR2 from the germline V gene are SGHNT and YYREEE (reference sequence). The V and J ends lost 5 bases and 4 bases respectively, with 16 bases between them. This CDR3 has 15 amino acids. CDR3 nucleotides: TGTGCCAGCAGTAGGGGGGGAGAACAGTACAATGAGCAGTTCTTC. As protein: CASSRGGEQYNEQFF.

This rearrangement joins TRBV5-1 to TRBJ2-6; D may be TRBD1 (6 bases). Trimming left V 0 bases short and J 1 base short, with 8 bases between. Germline V lookup: CDR1 SGHRS, CDR2 YFSETQ. The CDR3 sequence is 16 residues long. For the CDR3, the DNA is TGCGCCAGCAGCTTGGACAGGGTATCTGGGGCCAACGTCCTGACTTTC. This encodes CASSLDRVSGANVLTF.

Notes on this clone: The junction does not match germline at one end; this may be a read error. This sequence joins TRBV7-9 and TRBJ1-5; D gene ambiguous. Germline V gives CDR1 SEHNR, CDR2 FQNEAQ (reference sequence). CDR3 length: 14 amino acids. Here the CDR3 reads CSSSFEGRNQPQHF. CDR3 bases: TGTTCCAGCAGCTTTGAGGGTAGGAATCAGCCCCAGCATTTT.

This chain uses TRBV6-5 with TRBJ1-5; 9 bases are a match to TRBD1. There are 15 residues in the CDR3. Germline CDR1 is MNHEY and CDR2 is SVGAGI. V lost 6 bases to trimming and J lost 0 bases; unmatched junction nucleotides: 3. The CDR3, as DNA: TGTGCCAGCAGAGGGGACAGGGATAGCAATCAGCCCCAGCATTTT. Amino acids: CASRGDRDSNQPQHF.

The chain carries TRBV4-3 and TRBJ2-7, with 9 bases lining up with TRBD2. Unmatched junction bases numbered 2, after V lost 0 bases and J lost 2 bases. The V gene's germline CDR1 is LGHNA and CDR2 YSLEER. The CDR3 covers 15 residues. CDR3 nucleotides: TGCGCCAGCAGCCAAGAACGCGGGGGGGCCTACGAGCAGTACTTC. It encodes CASSQERGGAYEQYF.

V gene TRBV5-4 combines with J gene TRBJ1-2; TRBD1 agrees at 11 bases. Per germline, CDR1 SGHNT and CDR2 YYREEE (reference sequence). The V segment lost 4 bases and the J segment 8 bases; nucleotides outside the gene matches: 10. This CDR3 has 15 amino acids. The chain's CDR3 is CASSAAGTGGIGYTF. In nucleotides, the CDR3 is TGTGCCAGCAGCGCTGCCGGGACAGGGGGTATAGGCTACACCTTC.

A single count supports this clone. CDR3 in DNA: TGCGCCAGCGGTCTAGCTCCCGATGGGGAGACCCAGTACTTC. Translating it yields CASGLAPDGETQYF. The gene calls are TRBV10-2 and TRBJ2-5; a weak D match, TRBD2 (5 bases). CDR1 and CDR2 (germline): WSHSY, SAAADI. CDR3 length: 14 amino acids. Trimming shortened V by 8 bases and J by 5 bases, and 18 bases separated the two germline ends.

The chain combines TRBV7-2 with TRBJ2-2, with TRBD2 matching 7 bases. With V trimmed by 0 bases and J by 7 bases, 11 bases remained unmatched. The CDR3 has 17 residues. The germline V gene encodes CDR1 SGHTA and CDR2 FQGNSA. The CDR3 spells CASSLARWTRLNGELFF. The CDR3 DNA follows: TGTGCCAGCAGCTTAGCGCGCTGGACTAGGCTAAACGGGGAGCTGTTTTTT.

The chain is built from TRBV5-1 and TRBJ2-2; maybe TRBD1 (7 bases). V lost 0 bases and J lost 5, with 17 bases in between. Germline V lookup: CDR1 SGHRS, CDR2 YFSETQ. The CDR3 extends over 17 amino acids. The CDR3 spells CASSLEGGGTATGELFF. The CDR3 DNA follows: TGCGCCAGCAGCTTGGAAGGTGGCGGGACAGCTACCGGGGAGCTGTTTTTT.

The rearrangement joins TRBV7-2 to TRBJ2-7, with D possibly matching TRBD2 (5 bases). CDR1 and CDR2 (germline): SGHTA, FQGNSA. This CDR3 has 15 residues. Trimming shortened V by 1 base and J by 2 bases, and 12 bases separated the two germline ends. As DNA, the CDR3 is TGTGCCAGCAGCTTAGACCTCTCCGGGACCTACGAGCAGTACTTC. This encodes CASSLDLSGTYEQYF.

CDR3 region: CSFRGGQGNTIYF. The CDR3 DNA is TGCAGCTTTCGGGGGGGGCAGGGAAACACCATATATTTT. The V gene is TRBV29-1, the J gene TRBJ1-3, with a possible D match to TRBD1 (6 bases). CDR3 length: 13 residues. Germline CDR1 reads SQVTM; CDR2 reads ANQGSEA. V was pared by 8 bases and J by 4 bases, with 15 bases between.

This sequence joins TRBV11-2 and TRBJ1-6; 9 nucleotides match TRBD1. With 5 bases clipped from V and 5 bases from J, the junction kept 7 bases outside the gene matches. The CDR3 totals 16 residues. Germline CDR1 and CDR2: SGHAT and FQNNGV. The CDR3 DNA is TGTGCCAGCAGCCGATTGGGACAGGGCAATAATTCACCCCTCCACTTT. This gives the protein CASSRLGQGNNSPLHF.

The chain recombines TRBV11-2 with TRBJ1-2, with 7 nucleotides matching TRBD1. The CDR3 has 13 residues. Trimming cost V 5 bases and J 6 bases; bases outside gene matches: 6. Germline CDR1 and CDR2: SGHAT and FQNNGV. CDR3 loop: CASSLDRDDGYTF. The CDR3, as DNA: TGTGCCAGCAGCCTCGACAGGGACGATGGCTACACCTTC.

The chain carries TRBV6-1 and TRBJ2-7; possible D gene TRBD2, 5 bases. V was shortened by 8 bases and J by 3 bases, with 14 bases between the two germline ends. Germline CDR1 reads MNHNS; CDR2 reads SASEGT. The CDR3 sequence is 13 residues long. The CDR3 sequence: CASGVTGNYEQYF. The DNA for the CDR3 is TGTGCCAGCGGGGTGACCGGGAACTACGAGCAGTACTTC.